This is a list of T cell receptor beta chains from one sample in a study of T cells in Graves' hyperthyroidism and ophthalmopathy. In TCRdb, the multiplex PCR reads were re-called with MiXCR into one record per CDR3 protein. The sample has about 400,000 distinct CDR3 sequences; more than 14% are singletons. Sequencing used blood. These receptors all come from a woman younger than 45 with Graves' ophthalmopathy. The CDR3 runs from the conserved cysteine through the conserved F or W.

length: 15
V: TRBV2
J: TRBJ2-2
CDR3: CASSGTLFYTGELFF

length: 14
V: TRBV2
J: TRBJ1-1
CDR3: CASSEVGTNTEAFF

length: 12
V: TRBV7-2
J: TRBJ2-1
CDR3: CASSSPRAEQFF

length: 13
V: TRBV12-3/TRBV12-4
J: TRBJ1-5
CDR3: CASTLRVNQPQHF

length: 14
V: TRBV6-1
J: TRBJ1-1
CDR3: CASSEAWGTTEAFF

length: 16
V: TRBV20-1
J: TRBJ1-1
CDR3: CSARDLRGGVNTEAFF

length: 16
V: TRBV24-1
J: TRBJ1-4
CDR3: CATSELDPAGNEKLFF

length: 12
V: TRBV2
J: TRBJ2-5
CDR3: CASTRDPETQYF

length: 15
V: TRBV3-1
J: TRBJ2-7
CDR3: CASSRSGGHRGEQYF

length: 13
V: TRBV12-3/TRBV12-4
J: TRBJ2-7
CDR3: CASNQDRAGEQYF

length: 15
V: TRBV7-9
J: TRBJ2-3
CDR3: CASSLLAGPTDTQYF

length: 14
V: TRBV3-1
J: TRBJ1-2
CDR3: CASSQPRGLYGYTF

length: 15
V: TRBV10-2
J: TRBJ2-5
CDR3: CASSLTSGGQETQYF

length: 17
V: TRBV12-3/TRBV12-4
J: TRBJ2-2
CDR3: CASRYSGGAVWTGELFF

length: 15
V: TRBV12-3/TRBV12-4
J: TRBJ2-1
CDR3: CASSSGTRHYNEQFF

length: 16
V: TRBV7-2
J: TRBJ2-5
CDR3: CASSALRDLWGETQYF

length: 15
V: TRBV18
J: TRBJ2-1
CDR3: CASSHPGLRYNEQFF

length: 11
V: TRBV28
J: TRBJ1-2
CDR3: CASTLGRGYTF

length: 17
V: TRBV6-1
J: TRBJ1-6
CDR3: CASGGTGGGPYNSPLHF

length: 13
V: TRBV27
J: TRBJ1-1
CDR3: CASSTTGDTEAFF

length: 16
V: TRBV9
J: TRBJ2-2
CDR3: CASSVGGSSNTGELFF

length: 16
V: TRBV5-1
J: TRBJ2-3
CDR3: CASSFPNPLSTDTQYF

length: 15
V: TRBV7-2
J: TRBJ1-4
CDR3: CASSLAAGANEKLFF

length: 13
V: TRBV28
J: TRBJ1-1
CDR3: CASRRIKNTEAFF

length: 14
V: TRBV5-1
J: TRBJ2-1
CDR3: CASKGFSGVNEQFF

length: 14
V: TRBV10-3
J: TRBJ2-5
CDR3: CAISEGSGQETQYF

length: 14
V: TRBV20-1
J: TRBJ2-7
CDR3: CSARLLAGLYEQYF

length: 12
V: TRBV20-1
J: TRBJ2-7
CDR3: CSARPRAYEQYF

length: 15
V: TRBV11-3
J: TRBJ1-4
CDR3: CASSFSRGEVEKLFF

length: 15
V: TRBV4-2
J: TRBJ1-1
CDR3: CASSQVGQGNTEAFF

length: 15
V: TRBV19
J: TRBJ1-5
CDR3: CASSTLGQVNQPQHF

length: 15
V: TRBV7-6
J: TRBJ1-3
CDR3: CASSLEGAYGNTIYF

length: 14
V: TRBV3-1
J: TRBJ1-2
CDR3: CASSPGQGAFGYTF

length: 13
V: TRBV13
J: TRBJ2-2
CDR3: CASATGNTGELFF

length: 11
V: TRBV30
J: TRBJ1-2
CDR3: CAWREGGGYTF

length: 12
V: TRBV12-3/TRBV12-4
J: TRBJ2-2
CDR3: CASSTNTGELFF

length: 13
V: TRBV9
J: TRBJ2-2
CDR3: CASSVAGTGELFF

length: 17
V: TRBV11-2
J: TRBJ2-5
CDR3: CASSQLRSGGRWETQYF

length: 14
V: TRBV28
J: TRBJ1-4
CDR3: CASSPRRANEKLFF

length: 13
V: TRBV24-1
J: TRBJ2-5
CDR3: CATAAENKETQYF

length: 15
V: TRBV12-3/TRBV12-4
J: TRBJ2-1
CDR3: CASSLSGRTSNEQFF

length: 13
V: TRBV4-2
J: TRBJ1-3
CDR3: CASSSGTGNTIYF

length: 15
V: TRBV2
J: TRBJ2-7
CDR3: CASREISGGIYEQYF

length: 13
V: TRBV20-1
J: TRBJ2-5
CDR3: CSACRTRRETQYF

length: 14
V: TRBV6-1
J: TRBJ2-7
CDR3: CASSINLGSYEQYF

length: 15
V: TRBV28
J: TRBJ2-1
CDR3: CASSSGGKNLNEQFF

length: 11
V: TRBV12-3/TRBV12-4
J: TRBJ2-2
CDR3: CASSSRGELFF

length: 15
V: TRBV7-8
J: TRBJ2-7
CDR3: CASSQDRASTYEQYF

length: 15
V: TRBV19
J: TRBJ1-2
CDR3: CASSRSGIWDYGYTF

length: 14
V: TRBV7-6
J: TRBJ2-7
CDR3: CASSSGEGTYEQYF

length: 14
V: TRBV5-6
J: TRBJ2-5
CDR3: CASSQGLDQETQYF

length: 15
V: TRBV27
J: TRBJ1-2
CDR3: CASSSTGVPLYGYTF

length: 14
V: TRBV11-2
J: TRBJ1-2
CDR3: CASSDGSINYGYTF

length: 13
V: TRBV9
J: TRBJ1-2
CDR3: CASSGRTGYGYTF

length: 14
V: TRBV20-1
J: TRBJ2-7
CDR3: CSARPPGLLGEQYF